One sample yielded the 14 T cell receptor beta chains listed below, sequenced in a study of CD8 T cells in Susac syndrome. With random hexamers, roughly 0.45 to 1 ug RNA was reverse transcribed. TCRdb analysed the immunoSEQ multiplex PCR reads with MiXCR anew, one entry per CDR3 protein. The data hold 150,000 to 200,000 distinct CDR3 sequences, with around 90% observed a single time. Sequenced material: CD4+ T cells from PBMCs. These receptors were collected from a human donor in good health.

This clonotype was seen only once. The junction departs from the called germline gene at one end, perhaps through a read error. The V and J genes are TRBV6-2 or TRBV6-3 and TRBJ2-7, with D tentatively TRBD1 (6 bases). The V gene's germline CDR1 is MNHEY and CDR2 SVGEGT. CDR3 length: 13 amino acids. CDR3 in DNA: TGTGCCGGCAGTTCCAGGGGCGGCTACGAGCAGTACTTC. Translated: CAGSSRGGYEQYF.

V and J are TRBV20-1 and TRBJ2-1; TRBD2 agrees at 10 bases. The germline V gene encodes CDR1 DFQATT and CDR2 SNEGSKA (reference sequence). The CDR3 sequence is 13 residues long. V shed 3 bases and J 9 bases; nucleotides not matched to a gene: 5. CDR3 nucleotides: TGCAGTGCTAGGGCTAGCGGGAGCACTGAGCAGTTCTTC. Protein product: CSARASGSTEQFF.

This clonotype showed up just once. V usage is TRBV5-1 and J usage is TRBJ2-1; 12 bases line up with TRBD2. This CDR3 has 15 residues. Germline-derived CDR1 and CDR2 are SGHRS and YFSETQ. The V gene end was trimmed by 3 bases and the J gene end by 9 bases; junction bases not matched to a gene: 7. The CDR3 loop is CASSYLAGGHIEQFF. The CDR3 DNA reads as TGCGCCAGCAGCTACCTAGCGGGGGGGCATATTGAGCAGTTCTTC.

The CDR3 region is CASSPRGSGRGGETQYF. CDR3 DNA sequence: TGTGCCAGCAGCCCCCGGGGTAGCGGGAGAGGTGGGGAGACCCAGTACTTC. The V call is TRBV3-1, the J call TRBJ2-5; 9 bases align to TRBD2. V shed 4 bases, J shed 5 bases, and the junction held 14 bases outside the gene matches. This CDR3 region has 17 residues. Germline CDR1 LGHDT, CDR2 YNNKEL (reference sequence).

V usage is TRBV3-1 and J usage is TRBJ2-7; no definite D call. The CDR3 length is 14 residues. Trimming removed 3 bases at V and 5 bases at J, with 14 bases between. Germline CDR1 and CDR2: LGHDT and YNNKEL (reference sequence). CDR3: CASSQRYGGHEQYF. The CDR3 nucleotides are TGTGCCAGCAGCCAGCGGTACGGTGGTCACGAGCAGTACTTC.

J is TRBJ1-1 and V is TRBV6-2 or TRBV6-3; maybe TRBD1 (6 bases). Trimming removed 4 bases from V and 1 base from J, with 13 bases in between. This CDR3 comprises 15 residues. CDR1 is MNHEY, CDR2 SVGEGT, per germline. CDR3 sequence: CASSSGGGGNTEAFF. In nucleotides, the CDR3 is TGTGCCAGCAGTTCCGGCGGGGGCGGGAACACTGAAGCTTTCTTT.

The chain's CDR3 is CASILWPGQGNTEAFF. CDR3 nucleotides: TGTGCCAGCATCCTTTGGCCGGGACAGGGTAACACTGAAGCTTTCTTT. This chain uses TRBV6-2 or TRBV6-3 with TRBJ1-1; 9 bases map to TRBD1. This CDR3 spans 16 amino acids. The V and J ends lost 7 bases and 2 bases, in that order; junction bases with no gene match: 11. Germline V gene lookup returns CDR1 MNHEY and CDR2 SVGEGT.

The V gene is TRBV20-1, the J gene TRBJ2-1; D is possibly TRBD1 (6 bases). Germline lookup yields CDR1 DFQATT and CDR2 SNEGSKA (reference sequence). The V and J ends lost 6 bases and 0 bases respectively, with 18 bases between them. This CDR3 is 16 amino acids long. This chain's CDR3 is CSASTSQGSSYNEQFF. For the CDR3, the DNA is TGCAGTGCCAGTACTTCGCAGGGGAGCTCCTACAATGAGCAGTTCTTC.

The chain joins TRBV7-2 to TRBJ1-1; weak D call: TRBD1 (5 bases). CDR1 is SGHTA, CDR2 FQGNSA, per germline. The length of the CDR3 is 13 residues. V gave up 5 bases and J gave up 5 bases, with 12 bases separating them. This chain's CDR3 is CASSGGSGTEAFF. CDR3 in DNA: TGTGCCAGCAGCGGGGGGTCTGGGACTGAAGCTTTCTTT.

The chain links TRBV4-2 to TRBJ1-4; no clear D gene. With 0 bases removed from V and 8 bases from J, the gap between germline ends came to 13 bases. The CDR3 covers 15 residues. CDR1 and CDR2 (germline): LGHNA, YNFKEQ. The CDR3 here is CASSQEYRVGEKLFF. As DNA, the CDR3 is TGTGCCAGCAGCCAAGAGTATAGGGTCGGGGAAAAACTGTTTTTT.

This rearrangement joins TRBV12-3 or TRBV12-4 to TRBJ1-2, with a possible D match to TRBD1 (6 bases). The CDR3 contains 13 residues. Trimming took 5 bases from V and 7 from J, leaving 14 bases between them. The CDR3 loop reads CASSAQGFGGYTF. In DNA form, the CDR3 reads TGTGCCAGCAGTGCGCAGGGGTTTGGTGGCTACACCTTC.

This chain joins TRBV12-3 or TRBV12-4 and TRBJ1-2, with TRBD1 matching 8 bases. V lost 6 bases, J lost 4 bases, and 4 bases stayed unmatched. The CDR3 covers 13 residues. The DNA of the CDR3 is TGTGCCAGCAGCTCGACAGGGGCCTATGGCTACACCTTC. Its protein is CASSSTGAYGYTF.

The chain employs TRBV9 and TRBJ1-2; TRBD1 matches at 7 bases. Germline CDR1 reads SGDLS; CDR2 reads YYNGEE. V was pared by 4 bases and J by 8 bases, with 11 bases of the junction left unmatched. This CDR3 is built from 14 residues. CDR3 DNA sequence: TGTGCCAGCAGCATCGGCCGGGACAGCCAAGGCTACACCTTC. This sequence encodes CASSIGRDSQGYTF.

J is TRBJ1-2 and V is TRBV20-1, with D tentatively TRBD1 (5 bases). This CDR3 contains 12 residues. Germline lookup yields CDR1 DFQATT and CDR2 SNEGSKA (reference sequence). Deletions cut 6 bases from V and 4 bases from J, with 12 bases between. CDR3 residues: CSAPRGVYGYTF. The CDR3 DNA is TGCAGTGCCCCTCGGGGGGTCTATGGCTACACCTTC.